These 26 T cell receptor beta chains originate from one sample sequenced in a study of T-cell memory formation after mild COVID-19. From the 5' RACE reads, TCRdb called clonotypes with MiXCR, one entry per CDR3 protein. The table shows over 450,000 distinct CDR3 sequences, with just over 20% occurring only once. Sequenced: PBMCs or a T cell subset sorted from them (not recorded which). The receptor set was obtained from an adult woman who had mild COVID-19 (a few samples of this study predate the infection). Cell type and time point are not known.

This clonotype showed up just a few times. DNA of the CDR3: TGTGCCAGCATGAGGGGGAATCCCTATAATTCACCCCTCCACTTT. Protein product: CASMRGNPYNSPLHF. The rearrangement links TRBV12-3 or TRBV12-4 to TRBJ1-6; a weak D match, TRBD1 (6 bases). Deletions cut 7 bases from V and 2 bases from J, with 12 bases between. The CDR3 is 15 residues long.

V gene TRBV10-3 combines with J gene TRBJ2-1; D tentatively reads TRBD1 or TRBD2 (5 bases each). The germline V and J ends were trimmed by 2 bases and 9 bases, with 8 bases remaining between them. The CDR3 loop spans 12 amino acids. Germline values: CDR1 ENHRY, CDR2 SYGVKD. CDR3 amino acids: CAISEERGEQFF. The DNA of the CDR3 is TGTGCCATCAGTGAGGAGAGGGGTGAGCAGTTCTTC.

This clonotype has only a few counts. The CDR3 here is CASSQGLAGGLWNEQFF. CDR3 DNA sequence: TGTGCCAGCAGCCAGGGACTAGCGGGAGGATTATGGAATGAGCAGTTCTTC. The chain links TRBV5-6 to TRBJ2-1; TRBD2 agrees at 15 bases. The J segment lost 7 bases and the V segment lost 4 bases, leaving 9 bases of the junction unmatched. This CDR3 is built from 17 residues. CDR1 is SGHDT, CDR2 YYEEEE, per germline.

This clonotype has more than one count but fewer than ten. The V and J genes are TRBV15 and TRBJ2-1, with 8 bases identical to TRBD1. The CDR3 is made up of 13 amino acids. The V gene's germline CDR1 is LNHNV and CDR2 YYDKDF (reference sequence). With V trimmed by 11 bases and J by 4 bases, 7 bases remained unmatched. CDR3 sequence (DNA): TGTGCCTCTGGGACAGGTAATTACAATGAGCAGTTCTTC. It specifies CASGTGNYNEQFF.

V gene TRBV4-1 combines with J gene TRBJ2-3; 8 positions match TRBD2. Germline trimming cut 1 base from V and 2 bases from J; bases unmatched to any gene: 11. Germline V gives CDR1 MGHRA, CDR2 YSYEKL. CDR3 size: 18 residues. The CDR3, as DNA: TGCGCCAGCAGCCAAGGTCGCAATAGCGGGGCATACACAGATACGCAGTATTTT. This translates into CASSQGRNSGAYTDTQYF.

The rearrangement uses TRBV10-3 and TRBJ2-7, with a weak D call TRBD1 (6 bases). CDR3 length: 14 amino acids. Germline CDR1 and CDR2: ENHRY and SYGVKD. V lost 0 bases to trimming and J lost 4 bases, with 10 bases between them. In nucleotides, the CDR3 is TGTGCCATCAGTGAGTCTTCTAGGGGGTACGAGCAGTACTTC. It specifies CAISESSRGYEQYF.

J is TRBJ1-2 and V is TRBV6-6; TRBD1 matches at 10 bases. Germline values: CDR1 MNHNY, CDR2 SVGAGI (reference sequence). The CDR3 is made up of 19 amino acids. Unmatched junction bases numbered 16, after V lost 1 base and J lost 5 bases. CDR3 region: CASSYFTGTGASPLYGYTF. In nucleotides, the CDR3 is TGTGCCAGCAGTTACTTCACCGGGACAGGGGCTTCCCCCCTTTATGGCTACACCTTC.

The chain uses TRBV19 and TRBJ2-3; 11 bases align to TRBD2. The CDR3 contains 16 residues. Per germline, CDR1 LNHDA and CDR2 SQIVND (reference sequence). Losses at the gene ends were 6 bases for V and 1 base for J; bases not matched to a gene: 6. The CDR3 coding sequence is TGTGCCAGTAGCGAGGGACTAGCGGTTGGCACAGATACGCAGTATTTT. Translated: CASSEGLAVGTDTQYF.

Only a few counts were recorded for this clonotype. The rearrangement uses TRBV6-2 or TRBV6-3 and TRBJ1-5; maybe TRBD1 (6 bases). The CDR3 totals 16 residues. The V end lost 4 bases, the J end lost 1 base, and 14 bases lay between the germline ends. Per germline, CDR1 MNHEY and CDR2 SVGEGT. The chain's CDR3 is CASSWGGRGSNQPQHF. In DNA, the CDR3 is TGTGCCAGCAGTTGGGGGGGCAGGGGCAGCAATCAGCCCCAGCATTTT.

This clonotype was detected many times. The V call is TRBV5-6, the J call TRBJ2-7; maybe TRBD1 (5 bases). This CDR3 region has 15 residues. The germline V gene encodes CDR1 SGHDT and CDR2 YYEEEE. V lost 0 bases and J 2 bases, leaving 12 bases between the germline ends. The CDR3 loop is CASSLGGTLTYEQYF. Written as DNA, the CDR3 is TGTGCCAGCAGCTTGGGGGGCACCCTGACCTACGAGCAGTACTTC.

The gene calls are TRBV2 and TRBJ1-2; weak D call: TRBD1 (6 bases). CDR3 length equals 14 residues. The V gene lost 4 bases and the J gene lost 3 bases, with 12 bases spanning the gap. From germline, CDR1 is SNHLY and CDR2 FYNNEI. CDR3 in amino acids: CASSGQGRYYGYTF. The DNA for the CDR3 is TGTGCCAGCAGTGGGCAGGGGCGCTACTATGGCTACACCTTC.

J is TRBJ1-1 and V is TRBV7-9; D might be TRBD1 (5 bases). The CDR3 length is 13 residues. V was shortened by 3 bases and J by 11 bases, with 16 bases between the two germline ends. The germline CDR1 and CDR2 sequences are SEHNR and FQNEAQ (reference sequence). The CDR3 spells CASSFRELGGAFF. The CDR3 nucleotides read TGTGCCAGCAGCTTCAGGGAGCTGGGTGGGGCTTTCTTT.

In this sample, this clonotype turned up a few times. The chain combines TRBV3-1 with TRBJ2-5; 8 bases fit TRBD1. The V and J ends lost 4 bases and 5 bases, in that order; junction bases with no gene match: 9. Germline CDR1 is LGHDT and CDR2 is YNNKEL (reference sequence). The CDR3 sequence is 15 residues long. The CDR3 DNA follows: TGTGCCAGCAGCCCCCGGGACAGGCCGTGGGAGACCCAGTACTTC. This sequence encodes CASSPRDRPWETQYF.

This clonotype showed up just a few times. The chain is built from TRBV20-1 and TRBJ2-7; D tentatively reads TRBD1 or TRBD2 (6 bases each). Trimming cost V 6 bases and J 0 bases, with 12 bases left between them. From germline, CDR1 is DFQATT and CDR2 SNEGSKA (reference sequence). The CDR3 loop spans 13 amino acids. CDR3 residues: CSAKGGNSYEQYF. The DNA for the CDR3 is TGCAGTGCGAAAGGGGGGAACTCCTACGAGCAGTACTTC.

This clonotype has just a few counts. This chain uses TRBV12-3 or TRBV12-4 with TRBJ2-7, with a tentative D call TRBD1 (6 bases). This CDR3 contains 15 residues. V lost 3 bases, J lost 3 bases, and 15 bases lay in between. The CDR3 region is CASSFKGTLIYEQYF. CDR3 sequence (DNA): TGTGCCAGCAGTTTTAAAGGGACATTAATCTACGAGCAGTACTTC.

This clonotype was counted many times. The CDR3 DNA reads TGTGCCAGCAGCCGACTAGCGGGTAATGAGCAGTTCTTC. It is translated as CASSRLAGNEQFF. The V and J genes are TRBV12-3 or TRBV12-4 and TRBJ2-1; TRBD2 aligns across 10 bases. The V and J ends lost 6 bases and 7 bases, in that order; junction bases with no gene match: 3. The CDR3 is 13 residues long.

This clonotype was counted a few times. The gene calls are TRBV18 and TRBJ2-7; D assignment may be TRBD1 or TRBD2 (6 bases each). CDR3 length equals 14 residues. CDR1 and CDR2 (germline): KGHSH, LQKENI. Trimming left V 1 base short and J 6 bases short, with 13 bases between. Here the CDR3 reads CASSPRGADGEQYF. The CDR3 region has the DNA TGTGCCAGCTCACCACGGGGGGCTGACGGCGAGCAGTACTTC.

CDR3 nucleotides: TGTGCCAGCAGCTTAATAAGAGCTGGGGGGCGCGACCCCCATAGAGCTTTCTTT. Residues: CASSLIRAGGRDPHRAFF. The chain combines TRBV7-9 with TRBJ1-1; possible D gene TRBD1, 6 bases. Germline V gene sequence: CDR1 SEHNR, CDR2 FQNEAQ (reference sequence). Trimming shortened V by 2 bases and J by 10 bases, and 29 bases separated the two germline ends. The CDR3 runs 18 residues. The whole variable domain, remainder taken from reference TRBV7-9 and TRBJ1-1, is DTGVSQNPRHKITKRGQNVTFRCDPISEHNRLYWYRQTLGQGPEFLTYFQNEAQLEKSRLLSDRFSAERPKGSFSTLEIQRTEQGDSAMYLCASSLIRAGGRDPHRAFFGQGTRLTVV.

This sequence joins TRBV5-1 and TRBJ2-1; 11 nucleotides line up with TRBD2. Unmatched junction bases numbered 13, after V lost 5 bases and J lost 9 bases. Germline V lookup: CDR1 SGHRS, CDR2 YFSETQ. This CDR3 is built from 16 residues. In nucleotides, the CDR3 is TGCGCCAGCAGGCCCCAATTAGCGGGGGGGCAGAGTGAGCAGTTCTTC. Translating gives CASRPQLAGGQSEQFF. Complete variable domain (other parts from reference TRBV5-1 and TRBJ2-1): KAGVTQTPRYLIKTRGQQVTLSCSPISGHRSVSWYQQTPGQGLQFLFEYFSETQRNKGNFPGRFSGRQFSNSRSEMNVSTLELGDSALYLCASRPQLAGGQSEQFFGPGTRLTVL.

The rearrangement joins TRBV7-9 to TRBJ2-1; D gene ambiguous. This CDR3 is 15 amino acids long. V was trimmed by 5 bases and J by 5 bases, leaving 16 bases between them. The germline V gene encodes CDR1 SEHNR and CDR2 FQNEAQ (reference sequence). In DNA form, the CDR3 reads TGTGCCAGCAGCCCCCTTAGGCGCACGAACAATGAGCAGTTCTTC. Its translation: CASSPLRRTNNEQFF.

CDR3 nucleotides: TGTGCCAGCAGTGACCACAGGCTCCAAGAGACCCAGTACTTC. This gives the protein CASSDHRLQETQYF. The rearrangement joins TRBV2 to TRBJ2-5, with D perhaps matching TRBD1 (5 bases). The V gene lost 3 bases and the J gene lost 1 base, with 9 bases spanning the gap. Germline V gene data show CDR1 as SNHLY and CDR2 as FYNNEI. This CDR3 comprises 14 residues.

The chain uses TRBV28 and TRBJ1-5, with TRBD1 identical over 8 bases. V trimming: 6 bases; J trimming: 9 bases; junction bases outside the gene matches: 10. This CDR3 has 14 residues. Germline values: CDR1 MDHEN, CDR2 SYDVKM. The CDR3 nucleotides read TGTGCCAGCAGCCTAGGACAGGGCCTTGGGCCCCAGCATTTT. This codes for CASSLGQGLGPQHF. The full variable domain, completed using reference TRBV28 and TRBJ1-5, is DVKVTQSSRYLVKRTGEKVFLECVQDMDHENMFWYRQDPGLGLRLIYFSYDVKMKEKGDIPEGYSVSREKKERFSLILESASTNQTSMYLCASSLGQGLGPQHFGDGTRLSIL.

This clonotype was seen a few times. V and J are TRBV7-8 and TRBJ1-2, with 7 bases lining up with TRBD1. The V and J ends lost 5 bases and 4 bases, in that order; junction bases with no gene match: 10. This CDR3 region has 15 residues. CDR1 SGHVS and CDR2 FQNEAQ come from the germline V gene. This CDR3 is CASSLRQGKGYGYTF. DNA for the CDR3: TGTGCCAGCAGCCTGCGACAGGGAAAGGGCTATGGCTACACCTTC.

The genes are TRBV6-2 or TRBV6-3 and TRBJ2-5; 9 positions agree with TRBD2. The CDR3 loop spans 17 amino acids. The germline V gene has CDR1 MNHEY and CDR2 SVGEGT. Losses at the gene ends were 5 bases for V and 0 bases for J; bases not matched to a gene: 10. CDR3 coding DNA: TGTGCCAGCAGTCCACTAGCGGGTCCGCGGTACCAAGAGACCCAGTACTTC. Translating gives CASSPLAGPRYQETQYF.

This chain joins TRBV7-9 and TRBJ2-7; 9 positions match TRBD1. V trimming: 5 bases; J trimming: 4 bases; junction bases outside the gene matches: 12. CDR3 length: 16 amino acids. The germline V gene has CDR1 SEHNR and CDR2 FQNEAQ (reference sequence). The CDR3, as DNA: TGTGCCAGCAGCCTATACGGGCACAGGGGGCAGTACGAGCAGTACTTC. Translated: CASSLYGHRGQYEQYF.

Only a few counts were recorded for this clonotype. The CDR3 DNA sequence: TGTGCCAGCTCACCGGGTGAAGGCTACACCTTC. Encoded protein: CASSPGEGYTF. The chain links TRBV18 to TRBJ1-2, with D uncertain. Germline CDR1 KGHSH, CDR2 LQKENI. The CDR3 is made up of 11 amino acids. Trimming took off 3 bases at V and 8 bases at J, with 7 bases between the two ends. Filled out from reference TRBV18 and TRBJ1-2, the complete variable domain reads NAGVMQNPRHLVRRRGQEARLRCSPMKGHSHVYWYRQLPEEGLKFMVYLQKENIIDESGMPKERFSAEFPKEGPSILRIQQVVRGDSAAYFCASSPGEGYTFGSGTRLTVV.